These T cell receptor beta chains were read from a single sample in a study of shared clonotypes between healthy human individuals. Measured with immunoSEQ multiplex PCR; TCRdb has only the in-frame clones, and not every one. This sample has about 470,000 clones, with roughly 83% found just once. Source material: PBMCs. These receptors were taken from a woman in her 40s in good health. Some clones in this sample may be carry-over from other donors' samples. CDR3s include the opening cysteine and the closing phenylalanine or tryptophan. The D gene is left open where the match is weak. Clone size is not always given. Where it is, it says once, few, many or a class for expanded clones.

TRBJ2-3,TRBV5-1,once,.,TGCGCCAGCAGCTTATGGGCAGGGGTCACAGATACGCAGTATTTT,CASSLWAGVTDTQYF
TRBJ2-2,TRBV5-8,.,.,TGTGCCAGCAGCTTCAGCCCAGGGCGAGTCACCGGGGAGCTGTTTTTT,CASSFSPGRVTGELFF
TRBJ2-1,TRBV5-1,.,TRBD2,TGCGCCAGCAGCTCTCGTGCTAGCGGGATAACATACAATGAGCAGTTCTTC,CASSSRASGITYNEQFF
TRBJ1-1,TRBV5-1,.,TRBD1,TGCGCCAGCAGCTTGGGGACAGGGTTGTACACTGAAGCTTTCTTT,CASSLGTGLYTEAFF
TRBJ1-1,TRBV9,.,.,TGTGCCAGCAGCCCCCAGCCGGGCTATGCTGAAGCTTTCTTT,CASSPQPGYAEAFF
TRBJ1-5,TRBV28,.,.,TGTGCCAGCAGTTTATCTCGCAGACACATCAATCAGCCCCAGCATTTT,CASSLSRRHINQPQHF
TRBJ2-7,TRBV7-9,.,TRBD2,TGTGCCAGCAGCCTATGGGCAGGAGGGACTAGCGGGAGCCTCGAGCAGTACTTC,CASSLWAGGTSGSLEQYF
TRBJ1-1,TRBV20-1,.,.,TGCAGTGCCCGGGAGAACACTGAAGCTTTCTTT,CSARENTEAFF
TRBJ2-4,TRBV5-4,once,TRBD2,TGTGCCAGCAGACGGGGGACGGGCCAGCGGGAGGGTGGGAAAAACATTCAGTACTTC,CASRRGTGQREGGKNIQYF
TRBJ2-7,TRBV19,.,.,TGTGCCAGTTCCGTTGGGAGAGGGCACGAGCAGTACTTC,CASSVGRGHEQYF
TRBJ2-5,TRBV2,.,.,TGTGCCAGCAGCCCCTTGGGACCTCGGCAGTACTTC,CASSPLGPRQYF
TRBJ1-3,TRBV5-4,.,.,TGTGCCAGCAGCTCCCGATCCTCTGGAAACACCATATATTTT,CASSSRSSGNTIYF
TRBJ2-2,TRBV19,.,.,TGTGCCAGTAGTATCGGCCCAGACACGAACACCGGGGAGCTGTTTTTT,CASSIGPDTNTGELFF
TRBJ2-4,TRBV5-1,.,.,TGCGCCAGCAGCTTGGGGCAGGGAAGCAACATTCAGTACTTC,CASSLGQGSNIQYF
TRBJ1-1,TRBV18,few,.,TGTGCCAGCTCACCCTCACCAGGGGTTACTGAAGCTTTCTTT,CASSPSPGVTEAFF
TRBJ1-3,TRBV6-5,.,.,TGTGCCAGCAGTTACAGAGGGTCAGGTGGAAACACCATATATTTT,CASSYRGSGGNTIYF
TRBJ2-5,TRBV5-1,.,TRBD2,TGCGCCAGCAGCTTGGGGGCTAGCGGGCAAGAGACCCAGTACTTC,CASSLGASGQETQYF
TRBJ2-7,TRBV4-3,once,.,TGCGCCAGCAGCCGAGGATCGCAGGCAATTTACGAGCAGTACTTC,CASSRGSQAIYEQYF